Listed below are T cell receptor beta chains from one sample, sequenced in a study of blood T cell repertoires in COVID-19. The protocol was immunoSEQ multiplex PCR, while the TCRdb copy is restricted to in-frame clones and leaves out a portion. The top ten clones hold 1.5% to 2% of a sample with 250,000 to 400,000 clones, around 88% of them seen once. Material: peripheral blood. These receptors were collected from a woman aged 30 to 39 with COVID-19, enrolled during active disease. The CDR3 runs from the conserved cysteine through the conserved F or W. The order of the fields is D gene, J gene, clone size, V gene, CDR3 DNA, CDR3 protein. D genes are given only for firm matches. The listing skips clone size in some rows; elsewhere it reads once, few, many or a size class.

d_gene: -
j_gene: TRBJ2-6
abundance: -
v_gene: TRBV4-2
CDR3nt: TGTGCCAGCAGCCAAGATCGTGAGGGTTTCTCTGGGGCCAACGTCCTGACTTTC
CDR3aa: CASSQDREGFSGANVLTF

d_gene: TRBD2
j_gene: TRBJ2-3
abundance: -
v_gene: TRBV5-4
CDR3nt: TGTGCCAGCAGTTCCGGGACTAGGAACACAGATACGCAGTATTTT
CDR3aa: CASSSGTRNTDTQYF

d_gene: TRBD1
j_gene: TRBJ1-6
abundance: -
v_gene: TRBV18
CDR3nt: TGTGCCAGCTCACCCGGGACAGGGGGTTCACCCCTCCACTTT
CDR3aa: CASSPGTGGSPLHF

d_gene: -
j_gene: TRBJ2-1
abundance: -
v_gene: TRBV7-2
CDR3nt: TGTGCCAGCGCCCCAAGAGGGAACGGCAATGAGCAGTTCTTC
CDR3aa: CASAPRGNGNEQFF

d_gene: -
j_gene: TRBJ1-6
abundance: -
v_gene: TRBV2
CDR3nt: TGTGCCAGCGGAGGAAGGACCACCCTCCACTTT
CDR3aa: CASGGRTTLHF

d_gene: -
j_gene: TRBJ2-3
abundance: -
v_gene: TRBV3-1/TRBV3-2
CDR3nt: TGTGCCAGCAGCTTTAGCAGCCTCCCGACAGATACGCAGTATTTT
CDR3aa: CASSFSSLPTDTQYF

d_gene: -
j_gene: TRBJ1-1
abundance: -
v_gene: TRBV11-2
CDR3nt: TGTGCCAGCACCTGGGGGGTTGTGAACACTGAAGCTTTCTTT
CDR3aa: CASTWGVVNTEAFF

d_gene: -
j_gene: TRBJ1-1
abundance: -
v_gene: TRBV12-5
CDR3nt: TGTGCTAGTGGTCAGGGTATGAACACTGAAGCTTTCTTT
CDR3aa: CASGQGMNTEAFF

d_gene: -
j_gene: TRBJ1-3
abundance: -
v_gene: TRBV7-2
CDR3nt: TGTGCCAGCAGCTTAGTCATTCGGGGATCCGGAAACACCATATATTTT
CDR3aa: CASSLVIRGSGNTIYF

d_gene: -
j_gene: TRBJ1-2
abundance: -
v_gene: TRBV6-5
CDR3nt: TGTGCCAGCAGCCGTGGACAGAGAGGCTATGGCTACACCTTC
CDR3aa: CASSRGQRGYGYTF

d_gene: TRBD2
j_gene: TRBJ2-1
abundance: -
v_gene: TRBV2
CDR3nt: TGTGCCAGCAGTGAAGGGACTAGCGGGATATACAATGAGCAGTTCTTC
CDR3aa: CASSEGTSGIYNEQFF

d_gene: -
j_gene: TRBJ1-5
abundance: few
v_gene: TRBV9
CDR3nt: TGTGCCAGCAGCGTAGCAGCGGACCGGACCCTCCCCCAGCATTTT
CDR3aa: CASSVAADRTLPQHF

d_gene: -
j_gene: TRBJ2-1
abundance: -
v_gene: TRBV27
CDR3nt: TGTGCCAGCAGTTTCGGGGTGTCTCCCGACAATGAGCAGTTCTTC
CDR3aa: CASSFGVSPDNEQFF